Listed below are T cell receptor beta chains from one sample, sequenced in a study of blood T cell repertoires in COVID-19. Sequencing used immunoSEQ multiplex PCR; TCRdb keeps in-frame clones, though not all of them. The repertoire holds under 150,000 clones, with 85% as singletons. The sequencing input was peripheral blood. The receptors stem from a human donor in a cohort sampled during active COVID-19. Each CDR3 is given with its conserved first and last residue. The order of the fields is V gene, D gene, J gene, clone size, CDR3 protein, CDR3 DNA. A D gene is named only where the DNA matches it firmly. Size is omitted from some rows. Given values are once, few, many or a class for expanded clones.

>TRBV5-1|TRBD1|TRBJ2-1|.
CASSLGTGGIYNEQFF
TGCGCCAGCAGCTTGGGAACAGGGGGTATCTACAATGAGCAGTTCTTC
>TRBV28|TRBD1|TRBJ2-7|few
CASSSPWQGANEQYF
TGTGCCAGCAGTTCCCCCTGGCAGGGGGCAAACGAGCAGTACTTC
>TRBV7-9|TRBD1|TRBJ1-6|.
CASRPGQGASGDSPLHF
TGTGCCAGCAGGCCGGGACAGGGGGCGAGTGGGGATTCACCCCTCCACTTT
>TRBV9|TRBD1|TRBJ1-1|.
CASSRDPGGTEAFF
TGTGCCAGCAGCAGAGACCCAGGGGGGACTGAAGCTTTCTTT
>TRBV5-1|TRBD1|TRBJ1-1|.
CASRQQGANTEAFF
TGCGCCAGCAGGCAACAGGGGGCCAACACTGAAGCTTTCTTT
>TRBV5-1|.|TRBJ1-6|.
CASSETALAYNSPLHF
TGCGCCAGCAGCGAGACAGCACTCGCGTATAATTCACCCCTCCACTTT
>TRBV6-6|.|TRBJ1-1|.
CASSPGDFTEAFF
TGTGCCAGCAGCCCAGGGGATTTCACTGAAGCTTTCTTT
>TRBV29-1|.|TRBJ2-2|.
CSVKEFTNTGELFF
TGCAGCGTCAAAGAGTTTACGAACACCGGGGAGCTGTTTTTT
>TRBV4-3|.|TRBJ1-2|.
CASSQGHRSNYGYTF
TGCGCCAGCAGCCAAGGGCACAGATCTAACTATGGCTACACCTTC
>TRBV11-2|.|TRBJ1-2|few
CASSTTLGGYTF
TGTGCCAGCAGCACTACCTTGGGTGGCTACACCTTC
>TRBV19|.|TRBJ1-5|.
CASSAGQFNQPQHF
TGTGCCAGTTCTGCCGGACAGTTCAATCAGCCCCAGCATTTT
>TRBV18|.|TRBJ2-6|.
CASSRENTGFSGANVLTF
TGTGCCAGCTCAAGGGAGAACACCGGTTTCTCTGGGGCCAACGTCCTGACTTTC
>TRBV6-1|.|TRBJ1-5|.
CASSDSGGYQPQHF
TGTGCCAGCAGTGATTCGGGAGGATATCAGCCCCAGCATTTT
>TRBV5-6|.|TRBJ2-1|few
CASYDWQSSYNEQFF
TGTGCCAGCTACGACTGGCAAAGCTCCTACAATGAGCAGTTCTTC
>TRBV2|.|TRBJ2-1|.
CASTPSRARGEQFF
TGTGCCAGCACCCCCTCCCGGGCCCGGGGGGAGCAGTTCTTC
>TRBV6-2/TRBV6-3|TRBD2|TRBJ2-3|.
CASSPLSGGTDTQYF
TGTGCCAGCAGTCCCCTTAGCGGGGGCACAGATACGCAGTATTTT
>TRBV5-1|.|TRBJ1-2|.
CASSGDLLLDKGYTF
TGCGCCAGCAGCGGAGACCTCCTACTTGATAAGGGCTACACCTTC
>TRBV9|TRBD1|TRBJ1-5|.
CASSTENPGQGLWGNQPQHF
TGTGCCAGCAGCACAGAAAATCCAGGACAGGGATTATGGGGCAATCAGCCCCAGCATTTT
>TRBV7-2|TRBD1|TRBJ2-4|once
CASRRTGGGKNIQYF
TGTGCCAGCAGACGGACAGGGGGTGGCAAAAACATTCAGTACTTC
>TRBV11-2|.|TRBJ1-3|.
CASSLGREGAGNTIYF
TGTGCCAGCAGCCTTGGGAGGGAGGGGGCTGGAAACACCATATATTTT
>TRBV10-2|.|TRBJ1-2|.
CASSEFTGYYGYTF
TGCGCCAGCAGCGAGTTCACAGGGTACTATGGCTACACCTTC
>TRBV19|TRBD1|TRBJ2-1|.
CASRRQGGGNEQFF
TGTGCCAGTAGGAGACAGGGGGGAGGCAATGAGCAGTTCTTC
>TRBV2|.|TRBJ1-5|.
CASSDWAGKTPQHF
TGTGCCAGCAGTGACTGGGCAGGGAAGACTCCCCAGCATTTT
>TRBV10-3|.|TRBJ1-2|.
CAITEVRGTNYGYTF
TGTGCCATCACCGAAGTTCGGGGGACTAACTATGGCTACACCTTC
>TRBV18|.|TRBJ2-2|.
CASSPPGKSEYTGELFF
TGTGCCAGCTCACCACCGGGCAAGTCGGAATACACCGGGGAGCTGTTTTTT
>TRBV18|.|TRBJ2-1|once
CASSPPVAASYNEQFF
TGTGCCAGCTCACCCCCAGTAGCGGCCTCCTACAATGAGCAGTTCTTC
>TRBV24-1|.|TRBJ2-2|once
CATSSPTNTGELFF
TGTGCCACCAGTAGTCCTACGAACACCGGGGAGCTGTTTTTT
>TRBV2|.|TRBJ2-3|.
CASSTSTDTQYF
TGTGCCAGCAGCACTAGCACAGATACGCAGTATTTT
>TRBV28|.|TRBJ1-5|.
CASNRGGSNQPQHF
TGTGCCAGCAACCGGGGGGGGAGCAATCAGCCCCAGCATTTT
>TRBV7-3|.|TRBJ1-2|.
CASSAQGNYGYTF
TGTGCCAGCAGCGCACAGGGAAACTATGGCTACACCTTC
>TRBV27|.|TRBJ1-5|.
CASSASGVINQPQHF
TGTGCCAGCAGTGCCTCGGGGGTTATCAATCAGCCCCAGCATTTT
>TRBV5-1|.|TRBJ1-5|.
CASSLDGEGYQPQHF
TGCGCCAGCAGCTTGGACGGGGAAGGCTATCAGCCCCAGCATTTT
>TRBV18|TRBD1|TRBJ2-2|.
CASSPGQGAWTGELFF
TGTGCCAGCTCACCGGGACAGGGGGCATGGACCGGGGAGCTGTTTTTT
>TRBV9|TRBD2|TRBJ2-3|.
CASSVSGLGTTDTQYF
TGTGCCAGCAGCGTCTCGGGACTAGGGACCACAGATACGCAGTATTTT
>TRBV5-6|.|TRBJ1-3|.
CASSIFDSPISGNTIYF
TGTGCCAGCAGTATCTTCGACAGTCCTATCTCTGGAAACACCATATATTTT
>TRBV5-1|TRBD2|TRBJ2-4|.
CASSLGTSGGLAKNIQYF
TGCGCCAGCAGCCTGGGGACTAGCGGGGGCCTAGCCAAAAACATTCAGTACTTC
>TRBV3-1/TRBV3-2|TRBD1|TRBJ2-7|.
CASSQTHRDRTHEQYF
TGTGCCAGCAGCCAGACACACCGGGACAGGACCCACGAGCAGTACTTC